Here is one TCR beta chain with its context. The sample originates from a study of low-dose radiotherapy and immunotherapy resistance in tumors. Priming of first-strand cDNA relied on TRAV- and TRBV-specific primers (covering alpha and beta chains). It was with a constant-region primer and a V-primer adapter that TCRs were amplified over around 18 PCR cycles. TCRdb analysed the reads with MiXCR anew, one entry per CDR3 protein. The sample holds fewer than 110,000 distinct CDR3 sequences, more than 20% seen once. Time point: after trial treatment. Documented treatment: LDRT plus nivolumab, ipilimumab, low-dose cyclophosphamide and aspirin (RACIN trial). Sequencing was performed on PBMCs, taken after low-dose radiotherapy plus immunotherapy. The source is a male donor with prostate cancer.

CDR3: CASSLENQDEQFF. The CDR3 DNA follows: TGTGCCAGCAGCTTGGAGAACCAGGACGAGCAGTTCTTC. The J gene is TRBJ2-1, the V gene TRBV5-6, with no clear D. V gave up 0 bases and J gave up 10 bases, with 11 bases separating them. The CDR3 is 13 residues long. CDR1 and CDR2 (germline): SGHDT, YYEEEE.